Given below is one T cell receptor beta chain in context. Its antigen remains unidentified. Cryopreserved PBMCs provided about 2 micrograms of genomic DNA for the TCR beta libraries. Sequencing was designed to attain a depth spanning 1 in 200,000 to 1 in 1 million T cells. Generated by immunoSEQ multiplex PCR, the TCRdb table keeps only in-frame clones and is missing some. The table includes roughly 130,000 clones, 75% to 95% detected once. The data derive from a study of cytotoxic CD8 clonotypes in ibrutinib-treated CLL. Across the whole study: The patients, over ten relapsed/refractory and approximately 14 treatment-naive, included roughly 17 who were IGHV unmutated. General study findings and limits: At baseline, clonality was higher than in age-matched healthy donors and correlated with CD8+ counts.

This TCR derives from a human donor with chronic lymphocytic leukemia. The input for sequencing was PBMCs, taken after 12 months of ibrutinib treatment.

The CDR3 bases are TGTGCCAGCAGCTTATTATCTAGCGGGAGCACAGATACGCAGTATTTT. It encodes CASSLLSSGSTDTQYF. V gene TRBV7-8 combines with J gene TRBJ2-3, with TRBD2 matching 8 bases. In germline, CDR1 is SGHVS, CDR2 FQNEAQ. V was clipped by 2 bases and J by 0 bases; unmatched bases: 4. This CDR3 spans 16 amino acids.